Each of the 18 T cell receptor beta chains below was sequenced from the same sample in a study of neurological immune-mediated disorders. TCRdb passed the 5' RACE reads through MiXCR, listing each CDR3 protein once. The data show more than 50,000 distinct CDR3 sequences, roughly 3.6% seen once. The material sequenced was PBMCs. The receptors come from a man aged 30 to 39 with multiple sclerosis.

This clonotype was counted at least ten times. V usage is TRBV20-1 and J usage is TRBJ2-3; the match to TRBD2 covers 9 bases. Germline V gene lookup returns CDR1 DFQATT and CDR2 SNEGSKA (reference sequence). Germline trimming cut 0 bases from V and 3 bases from J; bases unmatched to any gene: 7. CDR3 length: 16 amino acids. In DNA form, the CDR3 reads TGCAGTGCTAGAGATCAGCGGGGGGCCTTTACAGATACGCAGTATTTT. Its translation: CSARDQRGAFTDTQYF.

The sample holds many counts of this clonotype. The chain carries TRBV20-1 and TRBJ2-3; TRBD2 is a possible D gene (6 bases). The CDR3 sequence is 16 residues long. Germline V CDR1 and CDR2: DFQATT, SNEGSKA (reference sequence). V dropped 5 bases and J dropped 3 bases, with 21 bases sitting between them. The DNA of the CDR3 is TGCAGTGCTCCCCGGGAGAAGGGAGGTGGGACAGATACGCAGTATTTT. It codes for CSAPREKGGGTDTQYF.

In its sample, this clonotype was seen many times. The V gene is TRBV9, the J gene TRBJ1-4, with D perhaps matching TRBD1 (5 bases). The V gene's germline CDR1 is SGDLS and CDR2 YYNGEE. Trimming shortened V by 0 bases and J by 7 bases, and 13 bases separated the two germline ends. CDR3 length equals 15 residues. The chain's CDR3 is CASSVGLKGSEKLFF. The CDR3 coding sequence is TGTGCCAGCAGCGTAGGATTGAAGGGGAGTGAAAAACTGTTTTTT.

The rearrangement joins TRBV6-1 to TRBJ2-3; D is ambiguous. V dropped 6 bases and J dropped 2 bases, with 15 bases sitting between them. Germline CDR1 and CDR2: MNHNS and SASEGT. The CDR3 is 15 amino acids. The CDR3 protein is CASSPEVAPTDTQYF. The DNA of the CDR3 is TGTGCCAGCAGCCCCGAGGTAGCTCCCACAGATACGCAGTATTTT.

This clonotype showed up many times. The chain links TRBV20-1 to TRBJ2-3; 9 nucleotides line up with TRBD1. The CDR3 sequence is 16 residues long. The trim removed 4 bases at V and 1 base at J, leaving 9 bases unmatched. Germline V gene lookup returns CDR1 DFQATT and CDR2 SNEGSKA (reference sequence). In DNA form, the CDR3 reads TGCAGTGCTATTCCTTACAGGGGGCGAGGCACAGATACGCAGTATTTT. Encoded protein: CSAIPYRGRGTDTQYF.

This clonotype was detected many times. The genes are TRBV5-5 and TRBJ1-5; D is unclear. The CDR3 spans 15 residues. V was pared by 4 bases and J by 4 bases, with 15 bases between. Germline lookup yields CDR1 SGHKS and CDR2 YYEKEE (reference sequence). The CDR3 spells CASSPPGGGNQPQHF. The DNA for the CDR3 is TGTGCCAGCAGCCCCCCGGGCGGAGGGAATCAGCCCCAGCATTTT.

This clonotype was observed many times. This chain connects TRBV5-1 to TRBJ1-2; 7 nucleotides agree with TRBD1. The CDR3 sequence is 13 residues long. V lost 4 bases, J lost 5 bases, and 5 bases stayed unmatched. CDR1 is SGHRS and CDR2 is YFSETQ in the germline V gene. The CDR3 DNA is TGCGCCAGCAGCATTACAGGGGATTATGGCTACACCTTC. The encoded protein is CASSITGDYGYTF. The entire variable domain, with the rest obtained from reference TRBV5-1 and TRBJ1-2, is as follows: KAGVTQTPRYLIKTRGQQVTLSCSPISGHRSVSWYQQTPGQGLQFLFEYFSETQRNKGNFPGRFSGRQFSNSRSEMNVSTLELGDSALYLCASSITGDYGYTFGSGTRLTVV.

This clonotype was seen many times. In DNA, the CDR3 is TGTGCCAGCACGGCAGGGGGCTCATCACCCCTCCACTTT. This codes for CASTAGGSSPLHF. The rearrangement uses TRBV6-5 and TRBJ1-6; 8 bases are shared with TRBD1. Germline-derived CDR1 and CDR2 are MNHEY and SVGAGI. The CDR3 has 13 amino acids. J was trimmed by 10 bases and V by 7 bases; bases with no gene match: 6.

This clonotype was counted ten times or more. The rearrangement joins TRBV7-2 to TRBJ1-4, with 8 bases identical to TRBD1. The CDR3 runs to 15 residues. Trimming took 5 bases from V and 1 from J; bases not matched to a gene: 3. Germline CDR1 reads SGHTA; CDR2 reads FQGNSA. The DNA for the CDR3 is TGTGCCAGCAGCCTTGACAGGGGAACTAATGAAAAACTGTTTTTT. Translating gives CASSLDRGTNEKLFF.

This clonotype was counted many times. The chain combines TRBV6-1 with TRBJ1-2, with unresolved D. Trimming removed 2 bases from V and 2 bases from J, with 9 bases in between. Germline V gene lookup returns CDR1 MNHNS and CDR2 SASEGT. This CDR3 spans 14 amino acids. CDR3 DNA sequence: TGTGCCAGCAGTGAACACGACGGGAACTATGGCTACACCTTC. Encoded protein: CASSEHDGNYGYTF.

The table lists this clonotype with a few counts. At one of its ends the junction is not consistent with the germline gene, which may arise from a read error. The chain employs TRBV6-6 and TRBJ1-5, with 9 positions matching TRBD1. Germline V gene lookup returns CDR1 MNHNY and CDR2 SVGAGI (reference sequence). This CDR3 region has 16 residues. DNA for the CDR3: TGTGCCAGCAGTTCCCGACAGGGGGGCAGCAATCAGCCCCAGAATTTT. This sequence encodes CASSSRQGGSNQPQNF.

Many counts were recorded for this clonotype. The V gene is TRBV7-7, the J gene TRBJ2-5; 9 bases match TRBD1. Trimming cost V 5 bases and J 5 bases; bases outside gene matches: 18. The length of the CDR3 is 18 residues. Germline CDR1 and CDR2: SSHAT and FNYEAQ (reference sequence). In DNA form, the CDR3 reads TGTGCCAGCAGCAAAGTTATTCCGGACAGGGGTTCGGCGGAGACCCAGTACTTC. Its translation: CASSKVIPDRGSAETQYF.

Many counts were recorded for this clonotype. This rearrangement joins TRBV27 to TRBJ2-3; D is unresolved. The CDR3 consists of 17 residues. Germline CDR1 and CDR2: MNHEY and SMNVEV (reference sequence). V lost 4 bases and J 0 bases, leaving 17 bases between the germline ends. The CDR3 sequence: CASSSTAEKLSTDTQYF. Written as DNA, the CDR3 is TGTGCCAGCAGTTCAACGGCGGAAAAACTGAGCACAGATACGCAGTATTTT.

This clonotype was found many times. The V and J genes are TRBV7-8 and TRBJ2-1, with D unresolved. Between the trimmed V and J ends, which lost 6 bases and 4 bases, there was a span of 10 bases. This CDR3 comprises 13 residues. The germline gives CDR1 SGHVS, CDR2 FQNEAQ. CDR3 DNA sequence: TGTGCCAGCAGTCCCCTGGGATACAATGAGCAGTTCTTC. Translation gives CASSPLGYNEQFF.

This clonotype was detected many times. This rearrangement joins TRBV7-9 to TRBJ2-1; 7 bases are shared with TRBD2. V shed 3 bases, J shed 6 bases, and the junction held 8 bases outside the gene matches. The germline CDR1 and CDR2 sequences are SEHNR and FQNEAQ (reference sequence). The CDR3 extends over 15 amino acids. The CDR3 region is CASSFPSGNPNEQFF. DNA for the CDR3: TGTGCCAGCAGCTTTCCTAGCGGAAACCCCAATGAGCAGTTCTTC.

This clonotype was seen ten or more times. The J gene is TRBJ1-5, the V gene TRBV6-2 or TRBV6-3; 7 nucleotides match TRBD1. CDR1 is MNHEY, CDR2 SVGEGT, per germline. J lost 1 base, V lost 2 bases, and 2 bases had no gene match. CDR3 length: 15 residues. DNA for the CDR3: TGTGCCAGCAGTTACAGACAGGGAAGCAATCAGCCCCAGCATTTT. This codes for CASSYRQGSNQPQHF.

This clonotype was counted at least ten times. The chain couples TRBV5-1 to TRBJ1-2, with 9 nucleotides matching TRBD1. Trimming cost V 1 base and J 3 bases; bases outside gene matches: 4. The germline CDR1 and CDR2 sequences are SGHRS and YFSETQ. This CDR3 region has 15 residues. This CDR3 is CASSLQQGADYGYTF. The CDR3 DNA sequence: TGCGCCAGCAGCTTGCAACAGGGGGCGGACTATGGCTACACCTTC.

This clonotype was picked up many times. The chain combines TRBV4-3 with TRBJ2-7; 9 bases line up with TRBD1. CDR3 length: 14 amino acids. With V trimmed by 5 bases and J by 3 bases, 5 bases remained unmatched. The V gene's germline CDR1 is LGHNA and CDR2 YSLEER. The CDR3 DNA sequence: TGCGCCAGCAGCACCGGGACAGGGCTCTACGAGCAGTACTTC. It yields the protein CASSTGTGLYEQYF.